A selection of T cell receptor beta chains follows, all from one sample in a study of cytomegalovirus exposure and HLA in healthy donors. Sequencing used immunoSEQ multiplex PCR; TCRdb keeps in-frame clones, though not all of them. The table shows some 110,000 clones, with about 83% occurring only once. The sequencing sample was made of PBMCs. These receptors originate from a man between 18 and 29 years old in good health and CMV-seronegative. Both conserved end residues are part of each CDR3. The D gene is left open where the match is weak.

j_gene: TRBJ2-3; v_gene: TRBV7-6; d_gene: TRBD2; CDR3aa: CASSLGTSETDTQYF
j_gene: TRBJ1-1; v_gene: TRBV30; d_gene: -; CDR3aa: CARIGRANTEAFF
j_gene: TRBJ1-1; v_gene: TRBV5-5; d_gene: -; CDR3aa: CASSFPQNTEAFF
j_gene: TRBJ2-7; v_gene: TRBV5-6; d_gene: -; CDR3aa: CASSWRQRSSYEQYF
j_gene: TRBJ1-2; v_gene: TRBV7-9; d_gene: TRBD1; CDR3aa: CASSFRWQGDGYTF
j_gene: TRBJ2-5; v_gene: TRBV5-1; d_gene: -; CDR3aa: CASSLEWRVQETQYF
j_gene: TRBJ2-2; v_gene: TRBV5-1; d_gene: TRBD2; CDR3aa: CASSAALGGETGELFF
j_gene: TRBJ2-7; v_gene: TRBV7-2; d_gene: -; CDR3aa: CASSNRVLGEQYF
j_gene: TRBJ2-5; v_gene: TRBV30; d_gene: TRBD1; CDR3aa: CAWRETGVETQYF
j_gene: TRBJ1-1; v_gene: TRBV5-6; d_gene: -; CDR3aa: CASRIVSSPVNTEAFF
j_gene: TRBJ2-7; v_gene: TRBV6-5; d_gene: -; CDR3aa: CASSPGLSEQYF
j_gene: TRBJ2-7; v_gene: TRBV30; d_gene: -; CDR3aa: CACPGRGAYEQYF
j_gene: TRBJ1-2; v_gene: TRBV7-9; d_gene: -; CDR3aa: CASSVDTGYYGYTF
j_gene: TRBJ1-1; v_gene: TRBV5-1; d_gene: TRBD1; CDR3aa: CASSSGQGAGNTEAFF
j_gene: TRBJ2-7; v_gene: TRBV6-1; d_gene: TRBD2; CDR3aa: CASSEVAGLAREQYF
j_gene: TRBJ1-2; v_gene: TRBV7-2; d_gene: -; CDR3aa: CASSLSWVSDGYTF
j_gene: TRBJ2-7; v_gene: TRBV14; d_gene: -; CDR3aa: CASSQVRVGSYEQYF
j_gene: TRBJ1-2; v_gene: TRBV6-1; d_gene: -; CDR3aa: CASSESLGGKGVDYGYTF
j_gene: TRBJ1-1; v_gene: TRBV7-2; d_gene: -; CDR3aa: CASSLAENTEAFF
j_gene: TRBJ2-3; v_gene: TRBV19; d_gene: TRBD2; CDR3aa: CASSNLAGGATDTQYF
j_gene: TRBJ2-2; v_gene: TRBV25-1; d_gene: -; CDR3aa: CASSAFRRDSLTGELFF
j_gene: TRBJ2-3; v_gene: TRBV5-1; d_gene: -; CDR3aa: CASSEPGNTQYF
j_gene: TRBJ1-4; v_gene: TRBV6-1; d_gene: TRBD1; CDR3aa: CASTGTGSYEKLFF
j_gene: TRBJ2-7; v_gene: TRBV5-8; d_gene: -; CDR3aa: CASSFLVVQGSSYEQYF
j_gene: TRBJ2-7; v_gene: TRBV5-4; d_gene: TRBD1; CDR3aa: CASSLGGTGRYEQYF
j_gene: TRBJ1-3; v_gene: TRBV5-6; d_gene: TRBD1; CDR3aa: CASSLYRGPSSGNTIYF
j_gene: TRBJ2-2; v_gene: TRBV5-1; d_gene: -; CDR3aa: CASSLADMENTGELFF
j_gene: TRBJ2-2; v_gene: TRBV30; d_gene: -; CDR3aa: CAWSKDSFNTGELFF
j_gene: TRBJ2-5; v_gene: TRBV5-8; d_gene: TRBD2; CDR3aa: CASSKGASGGAETQYF
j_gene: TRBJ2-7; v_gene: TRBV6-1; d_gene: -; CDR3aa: CASSARQITIGQYF
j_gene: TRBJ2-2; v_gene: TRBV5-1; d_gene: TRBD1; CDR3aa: CASSGKGTDDTGELFF
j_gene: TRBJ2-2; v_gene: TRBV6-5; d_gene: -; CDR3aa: CASSYGGRYNTGELFF
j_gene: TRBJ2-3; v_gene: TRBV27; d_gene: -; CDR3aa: CASSDRGGADTQYF
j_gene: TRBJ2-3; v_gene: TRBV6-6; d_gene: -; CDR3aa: CASSYLGVGTDTQYF
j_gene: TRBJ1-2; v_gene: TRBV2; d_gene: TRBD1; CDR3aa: CASSDPIRDRLGGGYTF
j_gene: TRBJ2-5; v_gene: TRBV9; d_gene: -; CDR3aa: CASSVGPGGLQETQYF
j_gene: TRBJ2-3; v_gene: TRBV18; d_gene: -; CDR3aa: CASSSGTDTQYF
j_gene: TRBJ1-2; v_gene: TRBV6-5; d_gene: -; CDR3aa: CASSYVKRDSGGYTF
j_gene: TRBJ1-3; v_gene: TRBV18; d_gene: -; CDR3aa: CASSPQTGHGNTIYF
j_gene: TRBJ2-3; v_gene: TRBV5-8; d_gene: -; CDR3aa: CASSSLPGGTDTQYF
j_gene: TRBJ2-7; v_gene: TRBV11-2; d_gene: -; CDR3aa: CASSFGEGENYEQYF
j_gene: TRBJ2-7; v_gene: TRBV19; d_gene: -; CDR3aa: CASSIDRANYEQYF
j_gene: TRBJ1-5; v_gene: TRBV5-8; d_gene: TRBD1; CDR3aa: CASSRQGTGQPQHF
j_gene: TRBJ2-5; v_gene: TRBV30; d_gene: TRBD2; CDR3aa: CAWSVGTSGGTQETQYF
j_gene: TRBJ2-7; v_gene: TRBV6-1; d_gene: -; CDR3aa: CASSTRGRIYEQYF
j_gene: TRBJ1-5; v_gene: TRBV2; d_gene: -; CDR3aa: CATAVGRANQPQHF